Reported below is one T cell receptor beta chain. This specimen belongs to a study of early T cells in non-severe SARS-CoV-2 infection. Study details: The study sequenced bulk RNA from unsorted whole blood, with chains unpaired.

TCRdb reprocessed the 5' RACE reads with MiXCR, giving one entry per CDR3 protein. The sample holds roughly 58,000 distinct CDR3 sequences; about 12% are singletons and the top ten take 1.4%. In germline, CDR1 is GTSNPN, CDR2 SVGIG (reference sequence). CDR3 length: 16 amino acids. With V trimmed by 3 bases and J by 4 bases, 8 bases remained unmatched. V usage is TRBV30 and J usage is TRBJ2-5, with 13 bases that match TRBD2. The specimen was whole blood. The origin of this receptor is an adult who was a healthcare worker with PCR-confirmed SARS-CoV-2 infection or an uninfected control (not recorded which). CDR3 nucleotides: TGTGCCTGGAGCGTAGGGACTAGCGGGAATGGAGAGACCCAGTACTTC. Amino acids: CAWSVGTSGNGETQYF.